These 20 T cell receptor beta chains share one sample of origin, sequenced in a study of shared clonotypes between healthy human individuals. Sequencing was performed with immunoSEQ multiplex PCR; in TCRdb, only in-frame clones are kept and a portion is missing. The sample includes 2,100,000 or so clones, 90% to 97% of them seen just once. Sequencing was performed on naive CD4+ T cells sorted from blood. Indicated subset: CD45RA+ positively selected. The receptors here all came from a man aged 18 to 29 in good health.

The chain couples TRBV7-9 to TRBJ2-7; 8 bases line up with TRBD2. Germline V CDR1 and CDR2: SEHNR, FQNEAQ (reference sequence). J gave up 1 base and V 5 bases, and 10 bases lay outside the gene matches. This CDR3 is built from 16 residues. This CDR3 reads CASSTLRVAGSYEQYF. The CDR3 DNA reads TGTGCCAGCAGCACACTGAGGGTAGCGGGATCCTACGAGCAGTACTTC. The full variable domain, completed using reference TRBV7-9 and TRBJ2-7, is DTGVSQNPRHKITKRGQNVTFRCDPISEHNRLYWYRQTLGQGPEFLTYFQNEAQLEKSRLLSDRFSAERPKGSFSTLEIQRTEQGDSAMYLCASSTLRVAGSYEQYFGPGTRLTVT.

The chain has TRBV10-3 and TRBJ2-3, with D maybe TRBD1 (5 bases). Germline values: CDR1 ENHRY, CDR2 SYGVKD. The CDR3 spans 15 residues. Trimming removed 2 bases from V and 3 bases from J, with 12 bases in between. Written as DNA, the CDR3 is TGTGCCATCAGTGAGGGCAGTAGGGGAACAGATACGCAGTATTTT. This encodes CAISEGSRGTDTQYF.

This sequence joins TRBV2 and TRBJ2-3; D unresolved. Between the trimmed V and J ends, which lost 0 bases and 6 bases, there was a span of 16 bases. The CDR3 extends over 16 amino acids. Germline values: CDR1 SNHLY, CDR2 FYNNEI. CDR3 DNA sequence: TGTGCCAGCAGTGAAGCAGGACGGCGGTTAACGGATACGCAGTATTTT. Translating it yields CASSEAGRRLTDTQYF.

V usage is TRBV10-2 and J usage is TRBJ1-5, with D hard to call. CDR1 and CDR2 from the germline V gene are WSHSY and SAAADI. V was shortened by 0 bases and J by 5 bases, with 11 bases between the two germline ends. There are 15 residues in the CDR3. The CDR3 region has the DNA TGCGCCAGCAGTGAGTCGACTCTGGACCATCAGCCCCAGCATTTT. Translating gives CASSESTLDHQPQHF.

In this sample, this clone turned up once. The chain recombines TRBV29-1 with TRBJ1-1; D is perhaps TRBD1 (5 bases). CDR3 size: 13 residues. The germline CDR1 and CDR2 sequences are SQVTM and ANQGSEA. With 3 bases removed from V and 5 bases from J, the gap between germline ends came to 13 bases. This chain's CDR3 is CSVEGQLTTEAFF. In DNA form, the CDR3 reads TGCAGCGTTGAGGGGCAGTTAACTACTGAAGCTTTCTTT.

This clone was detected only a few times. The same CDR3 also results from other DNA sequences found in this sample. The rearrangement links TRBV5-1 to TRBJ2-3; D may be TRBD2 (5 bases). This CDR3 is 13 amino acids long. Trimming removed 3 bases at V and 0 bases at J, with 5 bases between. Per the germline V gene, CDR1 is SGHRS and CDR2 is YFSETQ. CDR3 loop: CASSSGSTDTQYF. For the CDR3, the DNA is TGCGCCAGCAGCTCGGGAAGCACAGATACGCAGTATTTT.

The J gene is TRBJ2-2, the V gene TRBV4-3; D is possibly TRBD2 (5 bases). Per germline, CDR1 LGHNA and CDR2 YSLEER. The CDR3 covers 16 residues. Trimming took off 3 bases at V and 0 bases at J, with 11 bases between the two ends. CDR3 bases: TGCGCCAGCAGCCAGCAGACTAACGCGAACACCGGGGAGCTGTTTTTT. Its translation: CASSQQTNANTGELFF.

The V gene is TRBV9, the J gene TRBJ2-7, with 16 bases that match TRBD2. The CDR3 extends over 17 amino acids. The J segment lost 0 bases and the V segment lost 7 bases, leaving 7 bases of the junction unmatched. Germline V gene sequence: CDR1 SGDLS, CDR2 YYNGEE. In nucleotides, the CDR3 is TGTGCCAGCGGTCCGGGACTAGCGGGAGGGAACTCCTACGAGCAGTACTTC. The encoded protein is CASGPGLAGGNSYEQYF.

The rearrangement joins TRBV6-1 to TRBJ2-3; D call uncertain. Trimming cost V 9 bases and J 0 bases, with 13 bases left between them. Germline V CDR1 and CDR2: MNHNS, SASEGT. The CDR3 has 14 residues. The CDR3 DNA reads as TGTGCCAGTACGGTCCCTACTAGCACAGATACGCAGTATTTT. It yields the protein CASTVPTSTDTQYF.

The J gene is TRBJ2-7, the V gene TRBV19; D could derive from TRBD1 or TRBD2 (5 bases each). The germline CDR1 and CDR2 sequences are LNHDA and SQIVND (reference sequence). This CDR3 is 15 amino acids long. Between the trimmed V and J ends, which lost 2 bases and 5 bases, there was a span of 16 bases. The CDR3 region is CASSITRKLGDEQYF. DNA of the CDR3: TGTGCCAGTAGTATAACCCGAAAGCTGGGGGACGAGCAGTACTTC.

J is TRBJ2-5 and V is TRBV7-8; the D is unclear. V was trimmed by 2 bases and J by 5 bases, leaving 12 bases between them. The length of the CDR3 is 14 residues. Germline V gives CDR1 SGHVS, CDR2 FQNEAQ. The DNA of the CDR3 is TGTGCCAGCAGCTTAAGTATTCTTGCGGAGACCCAGTACTTC. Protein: CASSLSILAETQYF.

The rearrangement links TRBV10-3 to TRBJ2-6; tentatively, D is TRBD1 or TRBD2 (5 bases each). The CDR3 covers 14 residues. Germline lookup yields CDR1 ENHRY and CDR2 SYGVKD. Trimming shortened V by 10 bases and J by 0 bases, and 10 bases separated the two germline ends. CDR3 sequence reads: CATRDLSGANVLTF. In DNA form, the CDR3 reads TGTGCCACCCGGGACCTCTCTGGGGCCAACGTCCTGACTTTC.

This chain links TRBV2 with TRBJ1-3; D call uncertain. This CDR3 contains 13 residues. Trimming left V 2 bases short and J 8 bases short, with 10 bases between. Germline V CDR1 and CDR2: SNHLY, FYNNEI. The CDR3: CASSESPLDTIYF. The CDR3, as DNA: TGTGCCAGCAGTGAATCCCCCTTAGACACCATATATTTT.

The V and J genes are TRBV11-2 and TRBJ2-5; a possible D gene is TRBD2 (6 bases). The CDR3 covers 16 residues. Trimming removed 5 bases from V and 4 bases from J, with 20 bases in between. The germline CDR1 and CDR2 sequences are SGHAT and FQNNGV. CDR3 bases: TGTGCCAGCAGCGGACGGGACTTGAAGGGTTCAGAGACCCAGTACTTC. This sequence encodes CASSGRDLKGSETQYF.

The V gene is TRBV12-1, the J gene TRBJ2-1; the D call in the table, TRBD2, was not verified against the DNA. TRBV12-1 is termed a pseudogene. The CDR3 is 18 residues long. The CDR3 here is CASSRGLAGVRPLDEQFF. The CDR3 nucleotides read TGTGCCAGCAGCCGAGGACTAGCGGGAGTACGTCCCTTGGATGAGCAGTTCTTC.

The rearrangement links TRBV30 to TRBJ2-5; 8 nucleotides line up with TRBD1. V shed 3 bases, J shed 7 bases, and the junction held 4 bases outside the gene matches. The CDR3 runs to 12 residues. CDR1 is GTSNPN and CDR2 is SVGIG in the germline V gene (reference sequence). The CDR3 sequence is CAWSRQGRTQYF. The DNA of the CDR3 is TGTGCCTGGAGCCGACAGGGGAGGACCCAGTACTTC.

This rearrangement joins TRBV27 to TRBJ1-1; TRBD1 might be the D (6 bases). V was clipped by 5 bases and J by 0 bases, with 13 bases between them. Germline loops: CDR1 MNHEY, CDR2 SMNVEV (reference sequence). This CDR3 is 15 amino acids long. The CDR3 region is CASSADRWLNTEAFF. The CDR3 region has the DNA TGTGCCAGCAGTGCCGACAGGTGGTTGAACACTGAAGCTTTCTTT.

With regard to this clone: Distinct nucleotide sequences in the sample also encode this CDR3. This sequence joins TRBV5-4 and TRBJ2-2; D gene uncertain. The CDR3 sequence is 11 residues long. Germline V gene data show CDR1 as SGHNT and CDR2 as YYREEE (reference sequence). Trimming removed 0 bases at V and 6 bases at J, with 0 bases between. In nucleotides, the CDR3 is TGTGCCAGCAGCTTGGCCGGGGAGCTGTTTTTT. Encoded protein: CASSLAGELFF.

CDR3 in DNA: TGTGCCAGCAATTCCCGGACCTCGGTTGAAAAACTGTTTTTT. Translating gives CASNSRTSVEKLFF. The chain recombines TRBV28 with TRBJ1-4; D gene ambiguous. Trimming cost V 7 bases and J 7 bases, with 16 bases left between them. Germline V gene lookup returns CDR1 MDHEN and CDR2 SYDVKM. The CDR3 is 14 amino acids.

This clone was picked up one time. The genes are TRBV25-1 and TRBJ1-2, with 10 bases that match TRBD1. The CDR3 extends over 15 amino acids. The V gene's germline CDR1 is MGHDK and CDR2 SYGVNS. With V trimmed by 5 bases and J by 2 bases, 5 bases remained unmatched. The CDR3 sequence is CASSSGQGINYGYTF. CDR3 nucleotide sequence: TGTGCCAGCAGTTCGGGACAGGGGATAAACTATGGCTACACCTTC.